These 15 T cell receptor beta chains came from one sample sequenced in a study of cytotoxic CD8 clonotypes in ibrutinib-treated CLL. Only in-frame clones appear in the TCRdb table, and some are missing; sequencing was by immunoSEQ multiplex PCR. The data show approximately 130,000 clones, 80% to 90% seen once. The material sequenced was PBMCs, taken after 24 months of ibrutinib treatment. The receptor set was obtained from a human donor with chronic lymphocytic leukemia.

This sequence joins TRBV18 and TRBJ2-1; 8 bases match TRBD1. V was pared by 1 base and J by 4 bases, with 12 bases of the junction left unmatched. The CDR3 sequence is 18 residues long. CDR1 and CDR2 (germline): KGHSH, LQKENI. CDR3 in amino acids: CASSPHSGGETKYNEQFF. The CDR3 bases are TGTGCCAGCTCACCACATTCAGGGGGCGAGACGAAATACAATGAGCAGTTCTTC. Variable domain in full (rest from reference TRBV18 and TRBJ2-1): NAGVMQNPRHLVRRRGQEARLRCSPMKGHSHVYWYRQLPEEGLKFMVYLQKENIIDESGMPKERFSAEFPKEGPSILRIQQVVRGDSAAYFCASSPHSGGETKYNEQFFGPGTRLTVL.

The rearrangement links TRBV7-9 to TRBJ1-1; perhaps TRBD1 as D (5 bases). Germline loops: CDR1 SEHNR, CDR2 FQNEAQ (reference sequence). The CDR3 has 13 amino acids. V shed 1 base and J shed 3 bases, with 6 bases lying between them. The CDR3 DNA sequence: TGTGCCAGCAGCTTAGGGGGGGACACTGAAGCTTTCTTT. It specifies CASSLGGDTEAFF.

With respect to this clone: The germline gene is not matched at one end of the junction; a read error may be the cause. The V gene is TRBV7-8, the J gene TRBJ2-7, with a weak D call TRBD2 (6 bases). The CDR3 covers 12 residues. Germline V gene lookup returns CDR1 SGHVS and CDR2 FQNEAQ. CDR3 DNA: TGTGCCAGCAGCTTAAGTAGGGTCACGGGGGACTTC. This translates into CASSLSRVTGDF. Drawing the rest from reference TRBV7-8 and TRBJ2-7, the complete variable domain is GAGVSQSPRYKVAKRGQDVALRCDPISGHVSLFWYQQALGQGPEFLTYFQNEAQLDKSGLPSDRFFAERPEGSVSTLKIQRTQQEDSAVYLCASSLSRVTGDFGPGTRLTVT.

The chain uses TRBV15 and TRBJ2-1, with D uncertain. CDR1 and CDR2 (germline): LNHNV, YYDKDF (reference sequence). This CDR3 region has 17 residues. Trimming left V 1 base short and J 0 bases short, with 13 bases between. CDR3 coding DNA: TGTGCCACCAGCAGAGTTCCCCCACGGAGCTCCTACAATGAGCAGTTCTTC. Amino acid sequence: CATSRVPPRSSYNEQFF.

The chain is built from TRBV5-1 and TRBJ2-5, with 7 positions matching TRBD2. J gave up 2 bases and V 6 bases, and 7 bases lay outside the gene matches. Germline V lookup: CDR1 SGHRS, CDR2 YFSETQ. The CDR3 runs to 14 residues. The chain's CDR3 is CASTTGRAQETQYF. In DNA, the CDR3 is TGCGCCAGCACCACTGGGAGGGCACAAGAGACCCAGTACTTC.

The genes are TRBV20-1 and TRBJ2-2, with D hard to call. CDR3 length: 11 amino acids. CDR1 is DFQATT and CDR2 is SNEGSKA in the germline V gene (reference sequence). V lost 0 bases and J lost 6, with 2 bases in between. CDR3 protein: CSARDAGELFF. The CDR3 coding sequence is TGCAGTGCTAGAGATGCCGGGGAGCTGTTTTTT.

The chain joins TRBV25-1 to TRBJ1-1; D not certain. V lost 1 base and J lost 1, with 13 bases in between. The CDR3 covers 16 residues. Germline V gives CDR1 MGHDK, CDR2 SYGVNS. CDR3 in DNA: TGTGCCAGCAGTGAATCCAGACCGTTGGGGAACACTGAAGCTTTCTTT. Translation gives CASSESRPLGNTEAFF. Full variable domain (rest looked up from reference TRBV25-1 and TRBJ1-1): EADIYQTPRYLVIGTGKKITLECSQTMGHDKMYWYQQDPGMELHLIHYSYGVNSTEKGDLSSESTVSRIRTEHFPLTLESARPSHTSQYLCASSESRPLGNTEAFFGQGTRLTVV.

The V call is TRBV18, the J call TRBJ1-2; D uncertain. The CDR3 totals 14 residues. CDR1 KGHSH and CDR2 LQKENI come from the germline V gene. The V end lost 4 bases, the J end lost 4 bases, and 13 bases lay between the germline ends. The chain's CDR3 is CASSLDPGSYGYTF. The DNA of the CDR3 is TGTGCCAGCTCACTCGATCCAGGAAGCTATGGCTACACCTTC.

The CDR3 coding sequence is TGTGCCAGCAACGAACCGGGACAGGGCAGTTACGGCTACACCTTC. Translating gives CASNEPGQGSYGYTF. This chain uses TRBV25-1 with TRBJ1-2; 9 bases line up with TRBD1. This CDR3 contains 15 residues. Germline trimming cut 7 bases from V and 8 bases from J; bases unmatched to any gene: 14. CDR1 and CDR2 from the germline V gene are MGHDK and SYGVNS.

The chain combines TRBV7-8 with TRBJ1-1; a weak D match, TRBD1 (6 bases). The germline CDR1 and CDR2 sequences are SGHVS and FQNEAQ. This CDR3 contains 15 residues. V lost 4 bases and J 0 bases, leaving 12 bases between the germline ends. This CDR3 is CASSSVDRVNTEAFF. Here the CDR3 DNA reads TGTGCCAGCAGCTCCGTGGACAGAGTGAACACTGAAGCTTTCTTT.

This rearrangement joins TRBV27 to TRBJ2-7; unclear D gene. This CDR3 comprises 12 residues. Germline V gives CDR1 MNHEY, CDR2 SMNVEV (reference sequence). V dropped 5 bases and J dropped 12 bases, with 17 bases sitting between them. The CDR3 bases are TGTGCCAGCAGTCCTGGTTCGGCCTATCGGTACTTC. It translates to CASSPGSAYRYF.

CDR3 DNA sequence: TGTGCCAGCAGCTCGCCGAGGTCCAGCTACGGGCCTTATGGCTACACCTTC. Translation: CASSSPRSSYGPYGYTF. This chain uses TRBV11-2 with TRBJ1-2; D ambiguous. CDR3 length equals 17 residues. Germline values: CDR1 SGHAT, CDR2 FQNNGV. The V end was cut by 4 bases, the J end by 5 bases, with 23 bases between. The variable domain in full, completed from reference TRBV11-2 and TRBJ1-2, reads EAGVAQSPRYKIIEKRQSVAFWCNPISGHATLYWYQQILGQGPKLLIQFQNNGVVDDSQLPKDRFSAERLKGVDSTLKIQPAKLEDSAVYLCASSSPRSSYGPYGYTFGSGTRLTVV.

The chain joins TRBV6-1 to TRBJ1-4, with D uncertain. Deletions cut 2 bases from V and 0 bases from J, with 16 bases between. The CDR3 totals 18 residues. CDR1 MNHNS and CDR2 SASEGT come from the germline V gene. The CDR3 DNA reads TGTGCCAGCAGTGAACCCCGAGGCAGGAGGGCAACTAATGAAAAACTGTTTTTT. This sequence encodes CASSEPRGRRATNEKLFF.

This clone appeared once. This sequence joins TRBV6-6 and TRBJ1-3; TRBD1 is a possible D gene (5 bases). Germline V gene data show CDR1 as MNHNY and CDR2 as SVGAGI (reference sequence). V was cut by 4 bases and J by 4 bases, with 11 bases left in between. The CDR3 consists of 14 residues. The CDR3 loop is CASSLRDSGNTIYF. CDR3 coding DNA: TGTGCCAGCAGTTTGAGGGACTCCGGAAACACCATATATTTT.

This chain joins TRBV30 and TRBJ1-6; D unclear. V lost 0 bases to trimming and J lost 7 bases, with 7 bases between them. CDR3 length equals 13 residues. Germline CDR1 is GTSNPN and CDR2 is SVGIG (reference sequence). The CDR3 protein is CAWSVGLNSPLHF. CDR3 sequence (DNA): TGTGCCTGGAGTGTAGGGTTAAATTCACCCCTCCACTTT.